This T cell receptor (beta chain) was found in a study of CD8 T cells in Susac syndrome. Deletions cut 6 bases from V and 3 bases from J, with 11 bases between. CDR3 length: 12 residues. The germline V gene has CDR1 DFQATT and CDR2 SNEGSKA (reference sequence). Reverse transcription used about 0.5 to 1 ug RNA and random hexamers. TCRdb re-called the immunoSEQ multiplex PCR reads with MiXCR, one entry per CDR3 protein. The profile shows about 150,000 distinct CDR3 sequences, about 95% of them singletons. The chain has TRBV20-1 and TRBJ1-1; D is unresolved. Source material: CD4+ T cells from PBMCs. The TCR comes from a human donor with Susac syndrome. In DNA, the CDR3 is TGCAGTGCGAGGAACGTAGACACTGAAGCTTTCTTT. Its protein product is CSARNVDTEAFF.